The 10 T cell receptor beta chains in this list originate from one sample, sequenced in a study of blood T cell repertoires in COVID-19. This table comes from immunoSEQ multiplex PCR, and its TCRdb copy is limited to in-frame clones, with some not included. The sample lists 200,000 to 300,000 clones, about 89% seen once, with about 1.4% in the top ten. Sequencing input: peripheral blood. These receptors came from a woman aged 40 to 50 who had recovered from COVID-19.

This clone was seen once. The CDR3 is CATSRDAASTDTQYF. CDR3 in DNA: TGTGCCACCAGCAGAGATGCGGCTAGCACAGATACGCAGTATTTT. V gene TRBV15 combines with J gene TRBJ2-3; D is uncertain. From germline, CDR1 is LNHNV and CDR2 YYDKDF (reference sequence). CDR3 size: 15 residues. Trimming stripped 0 bases from V and 0 bases from J, with 7 bases between.

The DNA of the CDR3 is TGTGCCTCCTCCCCGGTGGGGACTACGAATTCACCCCTCCACTTT. Its protein product is CASSPVGTTNSPLHF. This chain links TRBV19 with TRBJ1-6, with D perhaps TRBD1 (5 bases). Trimming cost V 11 bases and J 7 bases, with 21 bases left between them. This CDR3 is built from 15 residues. The V gene's germline CDR1 is LNHDA and CDR2 SQIVND (reference sequence).

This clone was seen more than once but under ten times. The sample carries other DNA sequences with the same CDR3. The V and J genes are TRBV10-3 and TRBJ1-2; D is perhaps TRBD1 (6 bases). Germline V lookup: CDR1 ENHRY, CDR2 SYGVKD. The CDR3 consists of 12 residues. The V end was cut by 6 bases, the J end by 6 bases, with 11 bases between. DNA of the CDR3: TGTGCCATCAGCGTGACAGGAGATGGCTACACCTTC. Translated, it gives CAISVTGDGYTF.

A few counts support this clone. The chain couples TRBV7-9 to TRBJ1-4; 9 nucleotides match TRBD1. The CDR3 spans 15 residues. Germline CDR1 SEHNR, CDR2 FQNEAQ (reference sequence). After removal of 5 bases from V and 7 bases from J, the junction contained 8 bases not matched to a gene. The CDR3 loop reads CASSTGQGSSEKLFF. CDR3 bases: TGTGCCAGCAGCACAGGACAGGGGTCTTCTGAAAAACTGTTTTTT.

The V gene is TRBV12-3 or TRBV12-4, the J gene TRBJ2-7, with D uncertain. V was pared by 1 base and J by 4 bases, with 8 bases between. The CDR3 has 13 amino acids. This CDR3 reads CASSLGDFYEQYF. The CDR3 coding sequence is TGTGCCAGCAGTTTAGGCGACTTTTACGAGCAGTACTTC.

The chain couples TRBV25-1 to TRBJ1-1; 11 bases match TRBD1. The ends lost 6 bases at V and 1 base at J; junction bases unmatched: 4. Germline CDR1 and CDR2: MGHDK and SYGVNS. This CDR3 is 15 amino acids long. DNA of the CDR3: TGTGCCAGCAGGGGACAGGGGGGATGGAACACTGAAGCTTTCTTT. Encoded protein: CASRGQGGWNTEAFF.

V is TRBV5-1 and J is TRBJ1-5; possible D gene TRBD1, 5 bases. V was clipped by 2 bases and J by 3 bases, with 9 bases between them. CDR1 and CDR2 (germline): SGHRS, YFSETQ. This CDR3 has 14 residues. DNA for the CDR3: TGCGCCAGCAGCTTACCAGGGCTCAATCAGCCCCAGCATTTT. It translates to CASSLPGLNQPQHF.

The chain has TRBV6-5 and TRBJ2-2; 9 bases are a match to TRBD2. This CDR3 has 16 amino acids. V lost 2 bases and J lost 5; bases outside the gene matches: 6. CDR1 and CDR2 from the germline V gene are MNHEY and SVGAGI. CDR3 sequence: CASSYAGGPVTGELFF. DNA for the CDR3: TGTGCCAGCAGTTACGCGGGGGGGCCGGTTACCGGGGAGCTGTTTTTT.

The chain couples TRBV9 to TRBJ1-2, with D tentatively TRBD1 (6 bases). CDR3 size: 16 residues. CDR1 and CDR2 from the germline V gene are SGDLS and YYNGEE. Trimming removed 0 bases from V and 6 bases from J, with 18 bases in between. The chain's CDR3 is CASSVDGKGGSDGYTF. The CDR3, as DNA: TGTGCCAGCAGCGTAGACGGAAAGGGGGGGTCGGATGGCTACACCTTC. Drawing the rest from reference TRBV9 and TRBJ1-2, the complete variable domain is DSGVTQTPKHLITATGQRVTLRCSPRSGDLSVYWYQQSLDQGLQFLIQYYNGEERAKGNILERFSAQQFPDLHSELNLSSLELGDSALYFCASSVDGKGGSDGYTFGSGTRLTVV.

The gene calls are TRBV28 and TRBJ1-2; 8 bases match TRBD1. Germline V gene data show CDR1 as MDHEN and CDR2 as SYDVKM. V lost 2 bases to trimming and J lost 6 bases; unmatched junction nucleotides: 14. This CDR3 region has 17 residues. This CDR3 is CASSLTGTGRFSDGYTF. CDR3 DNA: TGTGCCAGCAGTTTAACCGGGACAGGCAGGTTTTCGGATGGCTACACCTTC.